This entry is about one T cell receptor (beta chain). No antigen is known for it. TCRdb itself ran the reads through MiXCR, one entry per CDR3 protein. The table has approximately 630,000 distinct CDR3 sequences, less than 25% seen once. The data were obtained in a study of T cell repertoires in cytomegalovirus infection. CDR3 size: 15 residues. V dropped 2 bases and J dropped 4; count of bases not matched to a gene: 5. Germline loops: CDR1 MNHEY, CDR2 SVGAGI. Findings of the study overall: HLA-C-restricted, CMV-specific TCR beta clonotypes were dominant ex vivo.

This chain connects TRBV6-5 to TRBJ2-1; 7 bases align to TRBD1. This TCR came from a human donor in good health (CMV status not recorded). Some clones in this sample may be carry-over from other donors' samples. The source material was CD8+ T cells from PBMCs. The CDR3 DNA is TGTGCCAGCAGTTACCCAGGGGGACCTTACAATGAGCAGTTCTTC. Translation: CASSYPGGPYNEQFF.